This T cell receptor beta chain emerged from a study of shared clonotypes between healthy human individuals. The ends were cut back, 5 bases at V and 1 base at J, with 15 bases in the middle. CDR3 length equals 16 residues. In germline, CDR1 is SGHTA, CDR2 FQGNSA. Points from the study as a whole: Among donors, sharing of clonotypes was expected to be affected by sequencing depth.

Measured with immunoSEQ multiplex PCR; TCRdb has only the in-frame clones, and not every one. The sample contains some 480,000 clones, around 79% of which appear only once. This clone is a singleton in its sample. Its target is not known. Sequencing used PBMCs. This receptor was identified in a woman in her thirties or forties in good health. Some clones in this sample may be carry-over from other donors' samples. The chain couples TRBV7-2 to TRBJ1-3, with no clear D. As DNA, the CDR3 is TGTGCCAGCAGCCTCTTCGGGGTTAAATCTGGAAACACCATATATTTT. Translated: CASSLFGVKSGNTIYF.